Included here is one T cell receptor beta chain sequence, with context. Its cognate antigen has yet to be identified. Per-base quality was not reported, and no clone a single base away is much larger than it. This sample is drawn from a study of shared clonotypes between healthy human individuals (dated by TCRdb to about 2020). For the study in its entirety: The cohort included a few men and a couple of women between 18 and 49 years of age. Libraries were prepared and TCR repertoires were sequenced by different laboratories using diverse techniques, in order to increase sequencing depth and limit assay-specific biases. Per donor, leukapheresis produced somewhere between about 0.8 and 9.5 billion PBMCs. Blood TCR repertoires of a handful of healthy adults were deeply sequenced to estimate repertoire size and the extent of clonotype sharing between individuals. For each donor, three plates each were used for CD4 naive and CD4 memory, two plates were used for CD8 naive, and one plate was used for CD8 memory. Findings and caveats that apply to the study as a whole: Sampling was restricted to blood, and TCR repertoires in tissue are likely to differ from TCR repertoires in blood. Based on pairwise subsampling, the degree of clonotype sharing among donors was expected to be affected by sequencing depth. Because the study included a small number of donors, the genetic and exposure-history diversity represented was limited. Compared with non-shared clonotypes, clonotypes shared by all four sorted-subset donors had higher generation probabilities. Larger estimated clonotype richness was generally found for naive subsets than for memory subsets. Incomplete sequencing was indicated by rarefaction of sorted-subset datasets, despite the large sequencing depth. When a handful of donors were compared, the shared fraction of clonotypes was about 5% for naive CD4, 3.5% for naive CD8, roughly 2.5% for memory CD4, and 0.3% to 0.5% for memory CD8.

For the CD8 naive samples, CD45RO-negative cells were positively selected for CCR7, yielding a CD45RA+CCR7+ population from which TemRA cells were excluded. Healthy HIV-negative adults with no recently reported acute infections or vaccinations were included as donors. Every donor was a Caucasian adult living in Nashville, Tennessee, USA. Blood was collected by leukapheresis, and PBMCs were isolated by Ficoll-Histopaque density gradient centrifugation and then cryopreserved in liquid nitrogen vapor phase. Analytical flow cytometry was used to check the purity and quantity of each magnetically sorted T cell population. Genomic DNA was isolated from each sorted fraction and quantified by UV absorbance on a Nanodrop 2000c. Using the deep immunoSEQ assay, TCR CDR3 regions were amplified from genomic DNA by multiplex PCR. For each cell subset, the extracted genomic DNA was distributed evenly across all wells of several immunoSEQ 96-well plates, and each plate served as one replicate. For sorted subsets, approximately 190 ng of genomic DNA, equivalent to 30,000 or so T cell genomes, went into each replicate PCR. Purified libraries were measured with a Qubit 3.0 fluorometer, size-checked on a Bioanalyzer 2100, and measured again with the KAPA Library Quantification kit. A separate single-read 150-cycle Illumina NextSeq 550 flow cell was used to sequence each immunoSEQ 96-well plate. Processing in the source paper ran as follows. Because the immunoSEQ output included only junctional sequences and no quality scores, the filtering could not be the same as the filtering used for full-length reads. Sequences were annotated with PyIR, a Python wrapper for IgBLAST v1.9, and V/J genes and CDR3 were assigned using IMGT germline references. Reads were filtered out if the reads had weak V/J assignments (E-value above 1e-6), no CDR3, stop codons, out-of-frame junctions, or ambiguous translated residues. V3J clonotypes were defined as sequences sharing an identical inferred V gene, J gene, and CDR3 amino acid sequence. To compute the percentage overlap between repertoires, the number of shared unique clonotypes was divided by the size of the smaller repertoire. Three approaches were used to assess repertoire richness: RTK rarefaction, the Chao1 estimator, and Recon v2.1 estimates of unobserved clonotypes. Generation probabilities for all TCRbeta clonotypes obtained by the gDNA method from four donors were computed using OLGA. Imported from immuneACCESS, the table was reduced by TCRdb to in-frame sequences with V and J called. These copies leave out some clones; in studies compared against another copy, an unresolved V gene accounts for under half, and the cause of the remainder is not known. Clone size and the V and J calls come from that table; the DNA yielded D and trimming. The table for this sample lists about 2,100,000 clones; just over 90% of them were counted only once. Around 1.7% of the sample is in the top ten clones.

The specimen sequenced was naive CD8+ T cells from PBMCs. Reading the label with the study, this specimen's cell subset or site is: CD45RA+CCR7+. The clonotype originates from a man between 18 and 35 years old in good health. Some clones in this sample may be carry-over from other donors' samples.

The DNA sequence is TGTGCCAGCAGTGAAATAGTTGCGGGACCCTACAATGAGCAGTTCTTC. It translates as CASSEIVAGPYNEQFF. The chain is assembled from TRBV6-1 and TRBJ2-1, and perhaps TRBD2 as D gene, on 6 matching bases. From its cysteine to its phenylalanine, the CDR3 spans 16 amino acids. Solely the CDR3 DNA is kept, with 48 bases framed from the first base. V is cut by 2 bases and J by 2 bases, and the space between the germline ends is 13 bases. CDR1 MNHNS and CDR2 SASEGT are derived from the germline V gene.